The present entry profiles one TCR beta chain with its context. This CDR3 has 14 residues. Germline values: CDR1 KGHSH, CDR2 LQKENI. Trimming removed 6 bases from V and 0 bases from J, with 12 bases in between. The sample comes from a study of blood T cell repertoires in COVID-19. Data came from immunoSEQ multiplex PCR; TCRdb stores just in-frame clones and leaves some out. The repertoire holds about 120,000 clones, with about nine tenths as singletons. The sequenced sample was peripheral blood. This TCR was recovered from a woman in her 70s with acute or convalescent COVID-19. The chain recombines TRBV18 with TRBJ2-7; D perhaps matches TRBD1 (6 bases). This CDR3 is CASSPTGSSYEQYF. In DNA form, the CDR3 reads TGTGCCAGCTCGCCGACAGGTAGCTCCTACGAGCAGTACTTC.